A single sample gave rise to the 23 T cell receptor beta chains below, sequenced in a study of CD8+CD57+ T cells in acquired aplastic anemia. Genomic DNA constituted the template upon which TCR beta VDJ and CDR3 profiling was performed. Via MiXCR, TCRdb re-called the reads, giving one row per CDR3 protein. The table lists 150,000 to 200,000 distinct CDR3 sequences, 50% to 75% of them singletons. The sample consisted of sorted CD4+, CD8+, or CD8+CD57+ T cells (not recorded which) from PBMCs. The receptors stem from a human donor with severe aplastic anemia or a healthy control (not recorded which).

This chain uses TRBV29-1 with TRBJ2-1; D is perhaps TRBD2 (6 bases). The CDR3 extends over 11 amino acids. Germline V gives CDR1 SQVTM, CDR2 ANQGSEA. The germline V and J ends were trimmed by 6 bases and 7 bases, with 10 bases remaining between them. CDR3 in amino acids: CSVFGGNEQFF. The CDR3, as DNA: TGCAGCGTCTTTGGGGGGAATGAGCAGTTCTTC.

The chain uses TRBV5-1 and TRBJ1-2; the D gene is possibly TRBD1 (5 bases). Trimming removed 1 base at V and 6 bases at J, with 10 bases between. Germline-derived CDR1 and CDR2 are SGHRS and YFSETQ. The CDR3 has 13 amino acids. The CDR3 nucleotides read TGCGCCAGCAGCTTGCCGACAGTTGATGGCTACACCTTC. Translating gives CASSLPTVDGYTF.

This clonotype has ten or more counts. J is TRBJ2-3 and V is TRBV12-3 or TRBV12-4, with D possibly called TRBD1 or TRBD2 (6 bases each). Trimming took off 4 bases at V and 0 bases at J, with 11 bases between the two ends. The CDR3 length is 15 residues. CDR3 nucleotides: TGTGCCAGCAGTTACGGGGGCTCTAGCACAGATACGCAGTATTTT. This sequence encodes CASSYGGSSTDTQYF.

This clonotype was picked up many times. The chain joins TRBV20-1 to TRBJ2-7; TRBD1 matches at 9 bases. The CDR3 is 15 residues long. From germline, CDR1 is DFQATT and CDR2 SNEGSKA (reference sequence). The junction had 6 bases not matched to a gene; V was cut back by 0 bases and J by 3 bases. CDR3 sequence (DNA): TGCAGTGCTAGAGATCGGGACAGGGTTGTCTACGAGCAGTACTTC. Residues: CSARDRDRVVYEQYF.

The chain has TRBV19 and TRBJ2-7; no reliable D call. CDR1 and CDR2 (germline): LNHDA, SQIVND (reference sequence). This CDR3 is built from 14 residues. The V end lost 5 bases, the J end lost 0 bases, and 11 bases lay between the germline ends. The CDR3 region is CASSVAEDSYEQYF. CDR3 in DNA: TGTGCCAGTAGTGTAGCTGAGGACTCCTACGAGCAGTACTTC.

The DNA of the CDR3 is TGTGCCAGCACCTATCAGGGACAGGGCGGCTATGGCTACACCTTC. Its protein is CASTYQGQGGYGYTF. The chain links TRBV24-1 to TRBJ1-2; TRBD1 matches at 9 bases. Germline trimming cut 11 bases from V and 4 bases from J; bases unmatched to any gene: 13. The CDR3 totals 15 residues. The germline CDR1 and CDR2 sequences are KGHDR and SFDVKD.

This chain connects TRBV20-1 to TRBJ2-1; perhaps TRBD1 as D (6 bases). The germline V gene encodes CDR1 DFQATT and CDR2 SNEGSKA (reference sequence). V was shortened by 6 bases and J by 6 bases, with 15 bases between the two germline ends. The CDR3 runs to 13 residues. For the CDR3, the DNA is TGCAGTGCCTTGGCAGGGGCAAGCAATGAGCAGTTCTTC. Protein product: CSALAGASNEQFF.

The V and J genes are TRBV7-2 and TRBJ2-3, with D unclear. V was shortened by 1 base and J by 2 bases, with 4 bases between the two germline ends. The CDR3 is made up of 13 amino acids. In germline, CDR1 is SGHTA, CDR2 FQGNSA. CDR3 sequence reads: CASSLDLTDTQYF. DNA of the CDR3: TGTGCCAGCAGCTTAGATCTCACAGATACGCAGTATTTT.

V gene TRBV12-3 or TRBV12-4 combines with J gene TRBJ2-7; 7 bases line up with TRBD1. V shed 6 bases, J shed 3 bases, and the junction held 5 bases outside the gene matches. This CDR3 is built from 13 residues. For the CDR3, the DNA is TGTGCCAGCAGGCGTACAGGGGTCTACGAGCAGTACTTC. Its translation: CASRRTGVYEQYF.

J is TRBJ2-7 and V is TRBV7-9; 9 bases map to TRBD1. The CDR3 covers 15 residues. CDR1 SEHNR and CDR2 FQNEAQ come from the germline V gene (reference sequence). V was clipped by 5 bases and J by 3 bases; unmatched bases: 8. The DNA of the CDR3 is TGTGCCAGCAGCGCTCGGGACAGGGCTGACTACGAGCAGTACTTC. It encodes CASSARDRADYEQYF.

A single count supports this clonotype. Written as DNA, the CDR3 is TGTGCCACCCATCCCAAAAGGAGACTAGCGGAGTACGAGCAGTACTTC. This encodes CATHPKRRLAEYEQYF. The V gene is TRBV24-1, the J gene TRBJ2-7, with TRBD2 matching 9 bases. Germline V lookup: CDR1 KGHDR, CDR2 SFDVKD. The CDR3 is 16 amino acids. The ends lost 9 bases at V and 4 bases at J; junction bases unmatched: 15.

This clonotype is a singleton in its sample. V gene TRBV6-5 combines with J gene TRBJ1-3, with a weak D call TRBD1 (5 bases). Germline CDR1 reads MNHEY; CDR2 reads SVGAGI. The length of the CDR3 is 16 residues. V lost 2 bases and J lost 0, with 11 bases in between. Written as DNA, the CDR3 is TGTGCCAGCAGTTACGTCACAGGTCACTCTGGAAACACCATATATTTT. Translation gives CASSYVTGHSGNTIYF.

This clonotype was seen many times. The chain uses TRBV11-3 and TRBJ2-1; no clear D gene. The CDR3 is made up of 13 amino acids. Germline V CDR1 and CDR2: SGHNT, YENEEA. Trimming pared 5 bases from V and 7 bases from J, leaving 12 bases between. CDR3 residues: CASSPEMGNEQFF. The DNA of the CDR3 is TGTGCCAGCAGCCCGGAGATGGGGAATGAGCAGTTCTTC.

About this clonotype: A clone one base away is much larger, so this may be a read error. The rearrangement joins TRBV6-6 to TRBJ2-3, with D tentatively TRBD1 (8 bases). The CDR3 length is 16 residues. Germline CDR1 and CDR2: MNHNY and SVGAGI (reference sequence). V lost 0 bases and J 2 bases, leaving 12 bases between the germline ends. The CDR3 coding sequence is TGTGCCAGCAGTTACTCACAGGGGGGGATCACAGATACGCAGTATTTT. It codes for CASSYSQGGITDTQYF.

This clonotype has a single count. The chain carries TRBV10-2 and TRBJ2-5, with D uncertain. The CDR3 extends over 15 amino acids. CDR1 and CDR2 from the germline V gene are WSHSY and SAAADI. The V and J ends lost 2 bases and 2 bases respectively, with 12 bases between them. CDR3: CASSEMGKGQETQYF. In nucleotides, the CDR3 is TGCGCCAGCAGTGAGATGGGGAAAGGGCAAGAGACCCAGTACTTC.

This CDR3 is CSARETGSGNSPLHF. CDR3 DNA: TGCAGTGCTAGAGAAACAGGGTCCGGTAATTCACCCCTCCACTTT. The chain has TRBV20-1 and TRBJ1-6; D perhaps matches TRBD1 (6 bases). Germline CDR1 DFQATT, CDR2 SNEGSKA (reference sequence). The V end was cut by 0 bases, the J end by 6 bases, with 12 bases between. The CDR3 sequence is 15 residues long.

The rearrangement links TRBV7-6 to TRBJ2-1; D could derive from TRBD1 or TRBD2 (7 bases each). V lost 5 bases and J 8 bases, leaving 22 bases between the germline ends. This CDR3 is 16 amino acids long. CDR1 and CDR2 from the germline V gene are SGHVS and FNYEAQ. CDR3 protein: CASSKTPGGAGDEQFF. For the CDR3, the DNA is TGTGCCAGCAGCAAAACACCAGGGGGGGCAGGGGATGAGCAGTTCTTC.

This clonotype has more than one count but fewer than ten. The chain is built from TRBV7-9 and TRBJ1-2; 10 positions agree with TRBD1. CDR1 and CDR2 from the germline V gene are SEHNR and FQNEAQ (reference sequence). This CDR3 has 15 amino acids. With V trimmed by 4 bases and J by 1 base, 3 bases remained unmatched. CDR3 nucleotides: TGTGCCAGCAGCTCGAGGGACAGGGGTAACTATGGCTACACCTTC. This codes for CASSSRDRGNYGYTF. Complete variable domain (other parts from reference TRBV7-9 and TRBJ1-2): DTGVSQNPRHKITKRGQNVTFRCDPISEHNRLYWYRQTLGQGPEFLTYFQNEAQLEKSRLLSDRFSAERPKGSFSTLEIQRTEQGDSAMYLCASSSRDRGNYGYTFGSGTRLTVV.

A word on this clonotype: This sequence may be a read error, since a much larger clone differs from it by one base. The chain combines TRBV27 with TRBJ2-7; D possibly corresponds to TRBD2 (5 bases). The V and J ends lost 3 bases and 2 bases respectively, with 14 bases between them. Germline-derived CDR1 and CDR2 are MNHEY and SMNVEV (reference sequence). This CDR3 is built from 15 residues. This chain's CDR3 is CASSFRRAGAYEQYF. CDR3 nucleotides: TGTGCCAGCAGTTTCCGTAGGGCGGGTGCCTACGAGCAGTACTTC.

The chain links TRBV10-1 to TRBJ2-7; D possibly corresponds to TRBD1 (6 bases). V was cut by 6 bases and J by 2 bases, with 14 bases left in between. Germline-derived CDR1 and CDR2 are WNHNN and SYGVQD (reference sequence). The CDR3 is 14 amino acids. CDR3 residues: CASRDLQGAYEQYF. For the CDR3, the DNA is TGCGCCAGCAGGGATCTACAGGGCGCCTACGAGCAGTACTTC.

Concerning this clonotype: Mismatch with germline at one junction end may stem from a read error. This chain links TRBV9 with TRBJ2-2; 7 bases align to TRBD2. The germline CDR1 and CDR2 sequences are SGDLS and YYNGEE. The CDR3 has 14 amino acids. CDR3 sequence: CASTPAGVAGELLF. CDR3 DNA: TGTGCCAGCACTCCTGCGGGGGTGGCCGGGGAGCTGCTTTTT.

This clonotype was seen more than once but under ten times. The chain recombines TRBV19 with TRBJ2-7; a weak D match, TRBD2 (6 bases). V lost 1 base and J lost 7, with 8 bases in between. The CDR3 covers 12 residues. Per germline, CDR1 LNHDA and CDR2 SQIVND (reference sequence). DNA for the CDR3: TGTGCCAGTAGTATAGGTCGGGGGGAGCAGTACTTC. Translation gives CASSIGRGEQYF.

This clonotype occurred once. The gene calls are TRBV12-3 or TRBV12-4 and TRBJ2-3; D ambiguous. This CDR3 is built from 12 residues. V lost 2 bases to trimming and J lost 11 bases, with 11 bases between them. CDR3 sequence reads: CASSLIEGLQYF. In nucleotides, the CDR3 is TGTGCCAGCAGTTTAATCGAAGGGTTGCAGTATTTT.